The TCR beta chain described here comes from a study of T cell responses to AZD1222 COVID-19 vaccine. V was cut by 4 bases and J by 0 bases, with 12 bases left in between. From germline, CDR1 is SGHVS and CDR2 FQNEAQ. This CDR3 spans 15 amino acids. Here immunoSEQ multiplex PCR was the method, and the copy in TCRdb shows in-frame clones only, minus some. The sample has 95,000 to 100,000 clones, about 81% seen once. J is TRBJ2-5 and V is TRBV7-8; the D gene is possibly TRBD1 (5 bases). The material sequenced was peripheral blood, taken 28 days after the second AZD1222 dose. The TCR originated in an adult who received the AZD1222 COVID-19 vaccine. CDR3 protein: CASSSRDRYQETQYF. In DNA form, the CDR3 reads TGTGCCAGCAGCTCCAGGGATCGGTACCAAGAGACCCAGTACTTC.